The 18 T cell receptor beta chains reported below all come from one sample, sequenced in a study of identical twins. TCRdb re-called the 5' RACE reads through MiXCR, storing one row per CDR3 protein. The sample consists of 1.5 million to 2 million distinct CDR3 sequences, around a third of them appearing once. Sequencing was performed on cord blood. These receptors all come from a newborn girl in good health.

This clonotype was seen a few times. The chain employs TRBV12-3 or TRBV12-4 and TRBJ2-7, with D tentatively TRBD1 or TRBD2 (5 bases each). Trimming took 1 base from V and 0 from J, leaving 13 bases between them. This CDR3 has 16 residues. The CDR3 loop reads CASSLGYGAFSYEQYF. The CDR3 nucleotides are TGTGCCAGCAGTTTAGGTTACGGGGCCTTCTCCTACGAGCAGTACTTC.

The rearrangement links TRBV30 to TRBJ2-1; D not certain. This CDR3 comprises 11 residues. Trimming left V 0 bases short and J 7 bases short, with 4 bases between. Germline CDR1 is GTSNPN and CDR2 is SVGIG (reference sequence). The chain's CDR3 is CAWSVINEQFF. CDR3 coding DNA: TGTGCCTGGAGTGTTATAAATGAGCAGTTCTTC.

The sample holds a few counts of this clonotype. The chain employs TRBV28 and TRBJ1-5; TRBD1 is a possible D gene (5 bases). V was clipped by 3 bases and J by 3 bases, with 18 bases between them. The CDR3 contains 17 residues. Per germline, CDR1 MDHEN and CDR2 SYDVKM. The CDR3 region is CASSFHWRGPHNQPQHF. The CDR3 DNA reads TGTGCCAGCAGTTTTCACTGGCGGGGCCCACACAATCAGCCCCAGCATTTT.

This clonotype was found many times. This chain connects TRBV3-1 to TRBJ2-7; a weak D match, TRBD2 (6 bases). The V gene lost 4 bases and the J gene lost 0 bases, with 10 bases spanning the gap. This CDR3 is 14 amino acids long. Germline V gene lookup returns CDR1 LGHDT and CDR2 YNNKEL (reference sequence). The CDR3 loop is CASSPRDFSYEQYF. The CDR3 nucleotides are TGTGCCAGCAGCCCCCGGGACTTCTCCTACGAGCAGTACTTC.

This clonotype was found a few times. The chain joins TRBV10-3 to TRBJ2-7; 7 bases map to TRBD2. The junction had 2 bases not matched to a gene; V was cut back by 2 bases and J by 4 bases. Germline V gene sequence: CDR1 ENHRY, CDR2 SYGVKD. The CDR3 extends over 13 amino acids. In DNA, the CDR3 is TGTGCCATCAGTGAGGGTAGCGGGTACGAGCAGTACTTC. This translates into CAISEGSGYEQYF.

The chain couples TRBV5-1 to TRBJ2-1; D may be TRBD1 (6 bases). Germline V gene sequence: CDR1 SGHRS, CDR2 YFSETQ. V lost 4 bases and J lost 7, with 18 bases in between. This CDR3 contains 15 residues. CDR3 nucleotides: TGCGCCAGCAGCAAGACAGGCCCTGCGTGGAATGAGCAGTTCTTC. It specifies CASSKTGPAWNEQFF. Supplemented by reference TRBV5-1 and TRBJ2-1, the full variable domain reads KAGVTQTPRYLIKTRGQQVTLSCSPISGHRSVSWYQQTPGQGLQFLFEYFSETQRNKGNFPGRFSGRQFSNSRSEMNVSTLELGDSALYLCASSKTGPAWNEQFFGPGTRLTVL.

This clonotype appeared a few times. The chain is built from TRBV6-2 or TRBV6-3 and TRBJ2-2; 12 bases align to TRBD2. This CDR3 contains 18 residues. V was clipped by 2 bases and J by 4 bases; unmatched bases: 8. Germline assignment: CDR1 MNHEY and CDR2 SVGEGT. The CDR3 spells CASSYPTSGSWGTGELFF. CDR3 nucleotides: TGTGCCAGCAGTTACCCGACTAGCGGGAGTTGGGGCACCGGGGAGCTGTTTTTT.

As for this clonotype: As the CDR3 is not closed by the conserved phenylalanine or tryptophan, this likely results from a read error. The chain combines TRBV20-1 with TRBJ2-1, with no clear D. The CDR3 length is 8 residues. CDR1 and CDR2 (germline): DFQATT, SNEGSKA (reference sequence). Deletions cut 6 bases from V and 10 bases from J, with 4 bases between. The CDR3 region has the DNA TGCAGTGCGAGCGAGCAGTTCTTA. It encodes CSASEQFL.

CDR3 in DNA: TGCAGCGTCGAGGACAGGGTGGGGCTAGAGACCCAGTACTTC. It specifies CSVEDRVGLETQYF. V and J are TRBV29-1 and TRBJ2-5; TRBD1 matches 8 bases. Trimming took 6 bases from V and 4 from J; bases not matched to a gene: 10. The CDR3 sequence is 14 residues long. Germline V lookup: CDR1 SQVTM, CDR2 ANQGSEA. The complete variable domain, with remaining parts taken from reference TRBV29-1 and TRBJ2-5, reads SAVISQKPSRDICQRGTSLTIQCQVDSQVTMMFWYRQQPGQSLTLIATANQGSEATYESGFVIDKFPISRPNLTFSTLTVSNMSPEDSSIYLCSVEDRVGLETQYFGPGTRLLVL.

This clonotype was observed a single time. The rearrangement links TRBV11-2 to TRBJ1-2; 7 nucleotides agree with TRBD1. The CDR3 totals 13 residues. The germline V gene has CDR1 SGHAT and CDR2 FQNNGV. The ends lost 3 bases at V and 7 bases at J; junction bases unmatched: 5. For the CDR3, the DNA is TGTGCCAGCAGCTTCGGGGGACAGTTTGGCTACACCTTC. Protein product: CASSFGGQFGYTF.

The rearrangement uses TRBV5-4 and TRBJ2-1; TRBD2 aligns across 9 bases. The CDR3 length is 17 residues. With V trimmed by 4 bases and J by 4 bases, 12 bases remained unmatched. Germline V gene data show CDR1 as SGHNT and CDR2 as YYREEE (reference sequence). The CDR3 DNA reads as TGTGCCAGCAGCCGAGGCGGGGGGGCGATGAGTTACAATGAGCAGTTCTTC. This encodes CASSRGGGAMSYNEQFF.

The chain recombines TRBV16 with TRBJ1-5, with D tentatively TRBD1 (6 bases). The length of the CDR3 is 15 residues. The V gene lost 4 bases and the J gene lost 3 bases, with 13 bases spanning the gap. Germline values: CDR1 KGHSY, CDR2 FQNENV. The CDR3 DNA reads TGTGCCAGCAGCCCGGACAGCCCTTACAATCAGCCCCAGCATTTT. This gives the protein CASSPDSPYNQPQHF.

This clonotype appeared a few times. The rearrangement uses TRBV11-2 and TRBJ2-1; possibly TRBD1 for D (6 bases). The CDR3 is 13 amino acids. V was trimmed by 5 bases and J by 7 bases, leaving 12 bases between them. Germline values: CDR1 SGHAT, CDR2 FQNNGV. The CDR3: CASSKTQGNEQFF. CDR3 DNA sequence: TGTGCCAGCAGCAAAACTCAGGGGAATGAGCAGTTCTTC.

Only a few counts were recorded for this clonotype. The chain employs TRBV10-3 and TRBJ2-7; D is unclear. Trimming left V 0 bases short and J 0 bases short, with 12 bases between. CDR1 is ENHRY and CDR2 is SYGVKD in the germline V gene. The CDR3 loop spans 16 amino acids. The DNA of the CDR3 is TGTGCCATCAGTGAGTCGTCATATGTTAGCTCCTACGAGCAGTACTTC. It yields the protein CAISESSYVSSYEQYF.

A few counts support this clonotype. The rearrangement links TRBV20-1 to TRBJ2-3, with TRBD1 as a possible D gene (6 bases). Germline V gives CDR1 DFQATT, CDR2 SNEGSKA (reference sequence). This CDR3 spans 15 amino acids. V was pared by 1 base and J by 3 bases, with 14 bases between. Here the CDR3 reads CSARAPRGATDTQYF. As DNA, the CDR3 is TGCAGTGCTAGAGCTCCCAGGGGCGCGACAGATACGCAGTATTTT.

This clonotype was observed a handful of times. This chain joins TRBV27 and TRBJ2-3; TRBD2 might be the D (5 bases). The length of the CDR3 is 14 residues. Germline CDR1 is MNHEY and CDR2 is SMNVEV (reference sequence). With 7 bases removed from V and 4 bases from J, the gap between germline ends came to 15 bases. The CDR3 nucleotides read TGTGCCAGCACTTTCAGCGGTCTCGCAGATACGCAGTATTTT. It translates to CASTFSGLADTQYF.

This sequence joins TRBV11-2 and TRBJ2-3; D is unclear. Trimming removed 7 bases at V and 2 bases at J, with 10 bases between. The CDR3 is made up of 13 amino acids. The germline gives CDR1 SGHAT, CDR2 FQNNGV. The CDR3 DNA reads TGTGCCAGCACCCGACGGTCCACAGATACGCAGTATTTT. Residues: CASTRRSTDTQYF. Together with reference TRBV11-2 and TRBJ2-3, the CDR3 gives the full variable domain: EAGVAQSPRYKIIEKRQSVAFWCNPISGHATLYWYQQILGQGPKLLIQFQNNGVVDDSQLPKDRFSAERLKGVDSTLKIQPAKLEDSAVYLCASTRRSTDTQYFGPGTRLTVL.

Only one count was recorded for this clonotype. The CDR3 loop reads CASSWQDYGYTF. CDR3 nucleotides: TGTGCCAGCAGCTGGCAGGACTATGGCTACACCTTC. V is TRBV7-9 and J is TRBJ1-2; D ambiguous. Trimming took 4 bases from V and 3 from J, leaving 6 bases between them. Germline lookup yields CDR1 SEHNR and CDR2 FQNEAQ (reference sequence). The CDR3 is made up of 12 amino acids.